This is a list of T cell receptor beta chains from one sample in a study. A single record per CDR3 protein comes from TCRdb applying MiXCR to the 5' RACE reads. The sample consists of 8,500 to 9,000 distinct CDR3 sequences, about a quarter of them appearing once. Sequences were obtained from naive CD4+ T cells sorted from a lymph node. The origin of the receptors is a female donor with breast cancer. CDR3s include the opening cysteine and the closing phenylalanine or tryptophan. Each record gives: D gene, clone size, V gene, J gene, CDR3 protein, CDR3 DNA. D genes are given only for firm matches. Where a row states a size, it is once, few, many or the class of an expanded clone; other rows omit it.

>TRBD1|-|TRBV5-1|TRBJ1-1
CASSLAGDRGNTEAFF
TGCGCCAGCAGCTTGGCCGGCGACAGGGGAAACACTGAAGCTTTCTTT
>-|many|TRBV30|TRBJ1-1
CAWSSPGPAFF
TGTGCCTGGAGTTCGCCCGGGCCAGCTTTCTTT
>TRBD2|-|TRBV13|TRBJ2-2
CASSPGTSAYTGELFF
TGTGCCAGCAGCCCGGGGACTAGCGCATACACCGGGGAGCTGTTTTTT
>-|many|TRBV5-1|TRBJ1-1
CASSLALPTANTEAFF
TGCGCCAGCAGCTTGGCCCTCCCGACGGCGAACACTGAAGCTTTCTTT
>TRBD2|medium-sized|TRBV7-2|TRBJ2-1
CASSPLAGGPVGEQFF
TGTGCTAGCAGCCCCCTAGCGGGGGGCCCGGTGGGTGAGCAGTTCTTC
>-|few|TRBV2|TRBJ1-5
CASRAGRHRNQPQHF
TGTGCCAGCAGGGCCGGGCGGCACCGCAATCAGCCCCAGCATTTT
>TRBD1|-|TRBV7-2|TRBJ2-2
CASRETGTGHTGELLF
TGTGCCAGCAGAGAAACCGGGACAGGGCACACCGGGGAGCTGCTTTTT
>-|many|TRBV29-1|TRBJ1-1
CSVVYPGQKNTEAFF
TGCAGCGTTGTCTATCCTGGGCAGAAGAACACTGAAGCTTTCTTT
>TRBD2|few|TRBV24-1|TRBJ2-1
CATSDATSGSYNEQFF
TGTGCCACCAGTGATGCGACTAGCGGGAGCTACAATGAGCAGTTCTTC
>-|-|TRBV24-1|TRBJ1-5
CATCDSNQPQHF
TGTGCCACCTGCGACAGCAATCAGCCCCAGCATTTT
>TRBD1|many|TRBV6-5|TRBJ2-1
CASSRQGAGEQFF
TGTGCCAGCTCGCGACAGGGGGCAGGTGAGCAGTTCTTC
>-|-|TRBV2|TRBJ2-1
CASSANHNEQFF
TGTGCCAGCAGTGCAAATCACAATGAGCAGTTCTTC
>-|-|TRBV2|TRBJ1-1
CASSSVGTGAFF
TGTGCCAGCAGTAGTGTAGGGACTGGGGCTTTCTTT
>-|-|TRBV4-1|TRBJ1-5
CASGTPAINQPQHF
TGCGCCAGCGGGACGCCGGCGATCAATCAGCCCCAGCATTTT
>-|-|TRBV24-1|TRBJ2-1
CATSVGGWNEQFF
TGTGCCACCAGTGTCGGGGGATGGAATGAGCAGTTCTTC
>-|few|TRBV6-6|TRBJ2-1
CASSPGFYNEQFF
TGTGCCAGCAGTCCAGGGTTCTACAATGAGCAGTTCTTC
>-|many|TRBV5-1|TRBJ1-1
CASSLTADTEAFF
TGCGCCAGCAGCTTAACGGCAGACACTGAAGCTTTCTTT
>-|-|TRBV5-1|TRBJ2-5
CASSFLSEVSETRYF
TGCGCCAGCAGCTTTCTTTCAGAGGTTTCAGAGACCCGGTACTTC
>-|medium-sized|TRBV6-5|TRBJ1-1
CASRTGDRTTEAFF
TGTGCCAGCAGAACCGGGGACCGAACCACTGAAGCTTTCTTT
>-|many|TRBV21-1|TRBJ2-7
CASSKGYGGLADKSSYEQYF
TGTGCCAGCAGCAAAGGGTATGGAGGGCTAGCGGATAAAAGCTCCTACGAGCAGTACTTC
>-|large|TRBV12-3/TRBV12-4|TRBJ1-4
CASLPSGRGEKLFF
TGTGCCAGCCTCCCGAGTGGAAGAGGTGAAAAACTGTTTTTT
>-|large|TRBV12-3/TRBV12-4|TRBJ2-7
CASSPSPPVYEQYF
TGTGCCAGCAGTCCCAGTCCCCCGGTCTACGAGCAGTACTTC
>-|medium-sized|TRBV7-9|TRBJ2-1
CASSLRQGSYNEQFF
TGTGCCAGCAGCTTACGGCAGGGCTCCTACAATGAGCAGTTCTTC
>-|medium-sized|TRBV10-3|TRBJ1-1
CAISESTGNTEAFF
TGTGCCATCAGTGAGTCGACAGGGAACACTGAAGCTTTCTTT
>-|many|TRBV29-1|TRBJ2-7
CSVEGQAGPREQYF
TGCAGCGTTGAAGGACAGGCCGGGCCTCGCGAGCAGTACTTC
>TRBD1|medium-sized|TRBV28|TRBJ2-7
CASSFFRTGGRYEQYF
TGTGCCAGCAGTTTCTTCAGGACAGGGGGACGCTACGAGCAGTACTTC
>TRBD2|-|TRBV11-3|TRBJ2-1
CASSLDGLAGGSSYNEQFF
TGTGCCAGCAGCTTAGATGGGCTAGCGGGAGGGAGCTCCTACAATGAGCAGTTCTTC
>TRBD2|many|TRBV7-3|TRBJ2-1
CASSDMSGGVNEQFF
TGTGCCAGCAGCGACATGAGCGGGGGGGTCAATGAGCAGTTCTTC
>TRBD1|medium-sized|TRBV29-1|TRBJ2-7
CSVGQARDRTFYEQYF
TGCAGCGTTGGACAAGCACGGGACAGGACCTTCTACGAGCAGTACTTC
>TRBD1|medium-sized|TRBV10-3|TRBJ1-1
CAISSDRLNTEAFF
TGTGCCATCAGCTCGGACAGGCTGAACACTGAAGCTTTCTTT
>TRBD2|-|TRBV5-1|TRBJ2-1
CASGLSPAGENEQFF
TGCGCCAGCGGCTTATCTCCAGCGGGAGAAAATGAGCAGTTCTTC
>TRBD2|many|TRBV19|TRBJ2-1
CASSIAAGGKGEQFF
TGTGCCAGTAGTATAGCAGCGGGAGGGAAGGGTGAGCAGTTCTTC
>-|medium-sized|TRBV29-1|TRBJ1-5
CSARDGNQPQHF
TGCAGCGCCCGGGACGGCAATCAGCCCCAGCATTTT
>-|many|TRBV12-3/TRBV12-4|TRBJ1-5
CASSFFTQPQHF
TGTGCCAGCAGTTTCTTTACTCAGCCCCAGCATTTT
>-|once|TRBV29-1|TRBJ2-1
CSARAYDKQFF
TGCAGCGCTCGTGCTTATGATAAGCAGTTCTTC
>TRBD2|many|TRBV4-2|TRBJ2-7
CASSQQLAGDPYEQYF
TGTGCCAGCAGCCAACAGCTAGCGGGAGATCCCTACGAGCAGTACTTC
>TRBD2|-|TRBV11-2|TRBJ2-3
CASTSAGLVLYF
TGTGCCAGCACCTCGGCGGGACTAGTGTTGTATTTT
>-|many|TRBV5-1|TRBJ2-1
CASSFSTGSSYNEQFF
TGCGCCAGCAGCTTTTCTACAGGGAGCTCCTACAATGAGCAGTTCTTC